These 15 T cell receptor beta chains were all obtained from the same sample, sequenced in a study of spatial heterogeneity in lung cancer. Each CDR3 protein is one row after TCRdb ran MiXCR on the 5' RACE reads. The table lists roughly 7,000 distinct CDR3 sequences, 6.5% to 9% of them singletons, with around 74% in the top ten. As for time point: sample taken at primary tumor resection. The material sequenced was PBMCs, taken at surgery. These receptors all stem from a male donor with early-stage non-small cell lung cancer.

This clonotype was recorded at least ten times. J is TRBJ1-6 and V is TRBV12-3 or TRBV12-4; unclear D gene. CDR3 length: 13 residues. The germline V and J ends were trimmed by 5 bases and 9 bases, with 11 bases remaining between them. DNA for the CDR3: TGTGCCAGCAGTCTATCAGAGGGTTCACCCCTCCACTTT. This codes for CASSLSEGSPLHF.

This clonotype has more than one count but fewer than ten. The V call is TRBV20-1, the J call TRBJ2-7; D ambiguous. The V end was cut by 3 bases, the J end by 7 bases, with 16 bases between. Per germline, CDR1 DFQATT and CDR2 SNEGSKA (reference sequence). The CDR3 is 13 residues long. The DNA for the CDR3 is TGCAGTGCTAGTCGTAGCCGACGTGGGGAGCAGTACTTC. Translated: CSASRSRRGEQYF.

This clonotype has ten or more counts. The chain couples TRBV28 to TRBJ1-1; D uncertain. The CDR3 consists of 13 residues. Germline V gives CDR1 MDHEN, CDR2 SYDVKM. V lost 4 bases to trimming and J lost 5 bases, with 11 bases between them. The CDR3 DNA reads TGTGCCAGCAGTTCGGAAGTAGTAACTGAAGCTTTCTTT. Amino acids: CASSSEVVTEAFF.

This clonotype was seen ten or more times. The chain joins TRBV2 to TRBJ2-4, with 8 bases aligning to TRBD1. The trim removed 3 bases at V and 1 base at J, leaving 2 bases unmatched. Germline loops: CDR1 SNHLY, CDR2 FYNNEI. CDR3 length equals 15 residues. In DNA form, the CDR3 reads TGTGCCAGCAGTGACAGGGGGCCGGCCAAAAACATTCAGTACTTC. Protein product: CASSDRGPAKNIQYF. Full variable domain (outside the CDR3, taken from reference TRBV2 and TRBJ2-4): EPEVTQTPSHQVTQMGQEVILRCVPISNHLYFYWYRQILGQKVEFLVSFYNNEISEKSEIFDDQFSVERPDGSNFTLKIRSTKLEDSAMYFCASSDRGPAKNIQYFGAGTRLSVL.

The V call is TRBV10-2, the J call TRBJ2-3; the D is unclear. Germline V gene sequence: CDR1 WSHSY, CDR2 SAAADI. V was trimmed by 4 bases and J by 3 bases, leaving 8 bases between them. The CDR3 spans 13 residues. CDR3 sequence reads: CASSVERTDTQYF. CDR3 coding DNA: TGCGCCAGCAGTGTAGAGAGGACAGATACGCAGTATTTT.

V is TRBV19 and J is TRBJ2-2, with 9 bases lining up with TRBD1. Germline CDR1 LNHDA, CDR2 SQIVND (reference sequence). This CDR3 contains 16 residues. V shed 5 bases, J shed 7 bases, and the junction held 11 bases outside the gene matches. As DNA, the CDR3 is TGTGCCAGTAGTCCACAAACAGGGGGCCTAAACGGGGAGCTGTTTTTT. Encoded protein: CASSPQTGGLNGELFF.

The chain joins TRBV12-3 or TRBV12-4 to TRBJ1-2, with D maybe TRBD1 (5 bases). Trimming left V 1 base short and J 4 bases short, with 13 bases between. The CDR3 totals 15 residues. In DNA, the CDR3 is TGTGCCAGCAGTTTAGGGGGGTATCCGCCCTATGGCTACACCTTC. Protein: CASSLGGYPPYGYTF.

This clonotype was recorded many times. The chain has TRBV15 and TRBJ1-5, with D possibly matching TRBD1 (5 bases). This CDR3 has 13 amino acids. The V gene lost 4 bases and the J gene lost 4 bases, with 8 bases spanning the gap. CDR1 LNHNV and CDR2 YYDKDF come from the germline V gene (reference sequence). The CDR3: CATSKAGNQPQHF. CDR3 in DNA: TGTGCCACCAGCAAAGCAGGGAATCAGCCCCAGCATTTT. Filled out from reference TRBV15 and TRBJ1-5, the complete variable domain reads DAMVIQNPRYQVTQFGKPVTLSCSQTLNHNVMYWYQQKSSQAPKLLFHYYDKDFNNEADTPDNFQSRRPNTSFCFLDIRSPGLGDTAMYLCATSKAGNQPQHFGDGTRLSIL.

This clonotype was observed at least ten times. The J gene is TRBJ2-2, the V gene TRBV7-8, with D perhaps TRBD1 (7 bases). CDR1 is SGHVS, CDR2 FQNEAQ, per germline. Trimming removed 4 bases from V and 2 bases from J, with 14 bases in between. The CDR3 has 16 residues. The chain's CDR3 is CASSYYRGGNTGELFF. CDR3 nucleotide sequence: TGTGCCAGCAGCTACTACAGGGGAGGTAACACCGGGGAGCTGTTTTTT.

This clonotype was detected ten times or more. This chain links TRBV28 with TRBJ1-4, with TRBD1 matching over 7 bases. V was clipped by 5 bases and J by 5 bases; unmatched bases: 8. From germline, CDR1 is MDHEN and CDR2 SYDVKM. The CDR3 has 15 residues. The CDR3 loop reads CASSPRQGVNEKLFF. The CDR3 DNA is TGTGCCAGCAGTCCCCGACAGGGCGTAAATGAAAAACTGTTTTTT.

This clonotype was seen at least ten times. This chain links TRBV11-3 with TRBJ2-3; a weak D match, TRBD2 (5 bases). V was clipped by 1 base and J by 6 bases, with 8 bases between them. The CDR3 contains 13 residues. Germline loops: CDR1 SGHNT, CDR2 YENEEA. Here the CDR3 reads CASSLGPGDTQYF. The CDR3 DNA is TGTGCCAGCAGCTTAGGACCGGGGGATACGCAGTATTTT.

This clonotype came up many times. This may be a read error: a much more frequent sequence differs by one nucleotide. This sequence joins TRBV3-1 and TRBJ1-6, with D possibly matching TRBD1 (6 bases). The CDR3 loop spans 16 amino acids. Germline CDR1 and CDR2: LGHDT and YNNKEL (reference sequence). V lost 5 bases and J lost 7, with 18 bases in between. The CDR3 spells CASSWTVGDINSPLHF. As DNA, the CDR3 is TGTGCCAGCAGCTGGACCGTCGGGGACATCAATTCACCCCTCCACTTT.

This clonotype was observed many times. The chain recombines TRBV12-3 or TRBV12-4 with TRBJ2-2, with 12 bases lining up with TRBD1. This CDR3 is built from 20 residues. V was pared by 7 bases and J by 3 bases, with 18 bases of the junction left unmatched. The CDR3 here is CASTPGTGGGVFVDTGELFF. CDR3 DNA sequence: TGTGCCAGCACCCCCGGGACAGGGGGCGGTGTTTTTGTGGACACCGGGGAGCTGTTTTTT.

This clonotype is medium-sized in the sample. V and J are TRBV28 and TRBJ1-2; the match to TRBD1 covers 7 bases. V lost 6 bases to trimming and J lost 9 bases; unmatched junction nucleotides: 4. CDR3 length: 11 residues. CDR1 and CDR2 from the germline V gene are MDHEN and SYDVKM. This CDR3 reads CASSLTGRYTF. The CDR3, as DNA: TGTGCCAGCAGCTTGACAGGGCGCTACACCTTC.

This clonotype was recorded at least ten times. The chain employs TRBV4-1 and TRBJ2-7; a weak D match, TRBD2 (7 bases). Trimming took 0 bases from V and 2 from J, leaving 11 bases between them. CDR3 length: 15 amino acids. Per the germline V gene, CDR1 is MGHRA and CDR2 is YSYEKL. Here the CDR3 reads CASSQESGGPYEQYV. Written as DNA, the CDR3 is TGCGCCAGCAGCCAAGAGTCGGGGGGCCCCTACGAGCAGTACGTC.